This T cell receptor (beta chain) appears in the sequencing data of a study of blood T cells in healthy people across ages. Regarding the study as a whole: Unsorted PBMCs ruled out conclusive naive versus antigen-experienced comparison. As naive T cell percentage varied, TCR beta diversity correlated strongly with it.

Comment on this clonotype: Its antigen is not identified.

Primers used in a second PCR of about 6 to 11 cycles were a sample-barcoded 5' primer and a J-beta primer mix. TCRdb passed the 5' RACE reads through MiXCR, listing each CDR3 protein once. The table records 600,000 to 850,000 distinct CDR3 sequences, roughly 25% of them present only once. The CDR3 is made up of 17 amino acids. CDR1 and CDR2 (germline): SNHLY, FYNNEI. Trimming left V 0 bases short and J 2 bases short, with 16 bases between. Every donor provided 9.5 to 10 milliliters of peripheral blood. This sample was shared with a second study, whose subject was T cells of mothers and their children. That paper adds: An overlap that was slightly higher, though non-significant, was seen in related mother-child pairs versus unrelated pairs.

This sequence originates from a boy between 10 and 17 years old in good health. The chain uses TRBV2 and TRBJ2-5; D assignment may be TRBD1 or TRBD2 (5 bases each). The sample comprised blood. CDR3 protein: CASSEALGGAMQETQYF. CDR3 bases: TGTGCCAGCAGTGAAGCCCTTGGGGGAGCAATGCAAGAGACCCAGTACTTC.